This T cell receptor (beta chain) was identified during a study of blood T cell repertoires in COVID-19. Study context: The United States, Italy and Spain supplied acute and convalescent COVID-19 samples. The analysed material was cDNA or gDNA that came from T cells, B-cell-depleted T cells, or PBMCs.

In the source study's methods: The authors estimated nucleated cell counts from reference gene primer amplification. Produced via immunoSEQ multiplex PCR; TCRdb's table is partial and in-frame only. The DNA was the basis for D and trimming; V, J and clone size are from that table. The table has about 260,000 clones, nearly 85% seen once. The source material was peripheral blood. This clonotype originated in a human donor in a cohort sampled during active COVID-19.

DNA of the CDR3: TGTGCCATCAGTGAACGGCAGACAACCTCCTACGAGCAGTACTTC. Encoded protein: CAISERQTTSYEQYF. The gene calls are TRBV10-3 and TRBJ2-7; D ambiguous. V lost 3 bases to trimming and J lost 0 bases, with 12 bases between them. CDR1 is ENHRY and CDR2 is SYGVKD in the germline V gene. This CDR3 comprises 15 residues.